The 4 T cell receptor beta chains below come from one sample, sequenced in a study of cytomegalovirus exposure and HLA in healthy donors. Both 60 Vbeta primers and 13 Jbeta primers went into the PCR. The method was immunoSEQ multiplex PCR; TCRdb's version includes in-frame clones alone and lacks a portion of them. The sample has 130,000 to 150,000 clones; around three quarters are singletons. Source material: PBMCs. All receptors derive from a man in his forties in good health and CMV-seropositive.

The chain combines TRBV7-9 with TRBJ2-7; 8 bases fit TRBD2. The CDR3 contains 14 residues. V shed 5 bases and J 2 bases; nucleotides not matched to a gene: 5. Germline V lookup: CDR1 SEHNR, CDR2 FQNEAQ (reference sequence). The CDR3 spells CASSLTTSAYEQYF. The CDR3, as DNA: TGTGCCAGCAGCCTAACGACTAGCGCCTACGAGCAGTACTTC.

The V and J genes are TRBV9 and TRBJ1-4; no definite D call. The CDR3 is made up of 16 amino acids. V was pared by 3 bases and J by 7 bases, with 19 bases between. CDR1 is SGDLS and CDR2 is YYNGEE in the germline V gene. This chain's CDR3 is CASSARGAGFGEKLFF. The CDR3 DNA reads as TGTGCCAGCAGCGCCCGGGGTGCCGGGTTCGGTGAAAAACTGTTTTTT.

V and J are TRBV30 and TRBJ2-7; TRBD2 is a possible D gene (5 bases). The length of the CDR3 is 14 residues. Germline loops: CDR1 GTSNPN, CDR2 SVGIG (reference sequence). V lost 1 base to trimming and J lost 2 bases, with 12 bases between them. CDR3 region: CAWSEASRTYEQYF. The DNA for the CDR3 is TGTGCCTGGAGTGAGGCTAGCCGAACCTACGAGCAGTACTTC.

This clone has just a few counts. The chain couples TRBV28 to TRBJ2-3; 7 positions match TRBD2. The CDR3 spans 16 residues. Germline V lookup: CDR1 MDHEN, CDR2 SYDVKM. J was trimmed by 1 base and V by 6 bases; bases with no gene match: 10. The CDR3 protein is CASSLIGEGGTDTQYF. CDR3 bases: TGTGCCAGCAGCCTTATTGGGGAGGGCGGCACAGATACGCAGTATTTT. Together with reference TRBV28 and TRBJ2-3, the CDR3 gives the full variable domain: DVKVTQSSRYLVKRTGEKVFLECVQDMDHENMFWYRQDPGLGLRLIYFSYDVKMKEKGDIPEGYSVSREKKERFSLILESASTNQTSMYLCASSLIGEGGTDTQYFGPGTRLTVL.